This TCR beta chain stems from a study of Tregs in tolerant kidney transplant recipients. Study details: Mixed chimerism was transient after nonmyeloablative marrow transplants from related graft donors.

The study's findings and limits: Changing PCR primers prevented nucleotide comparison between some patients' samples.

The assay was immunoSEQ multiplex PCR, and TCRdb's table has in-frame clones only and misses some. The table shows tens of thousands of clones, with less than 98% occurring only once. In regard to this clone: Its antigen remains unknown.

From germline, CDR1 is SGHNT and CDR2 YYREEE (reference sequence). This CDR3 region has 16 residues. The V end was cut by 3 bases, the J end by 5 bases, with 20 bases between. The receptor was isolated from a human donor who received a combined kidney and bone marrow transplant. The V call is TRBV5-4, the J call TRBJ2-5; D might be TRBD1 (6 bases). The source was CD4+ T cells from blood, collected before the transplant. The CDR3 sequence is CASSWKGQPLGETQYF. CDR3 sequence (DNA): TGTGCCAGCAGCTGGAAGGGACAACCGCTTGGGGAGACCCAGTACTTC.